This T cell receptor (beta chain) is from a study of T cell repertoires in cytomegalovirus infection. The overall study: Evidence of both CMV infection and a matching HLA type came from public TCR beta signatures. Points from the study as a whole: HLA-C-restricted CMV clonotypes gave the most frequent clonotype in two of eight donors.

With 4 bases removed from V and 0 bases from J, the gap between germline ends came to 10 bases. This CDR3 is built from 16 residues. CDR1 and CDR2 (germline): SGHTA, FQGNSA. With regard to this clonotype: Antigen specificity is unknown.

From the reads, TCRdb called clonotypes with MiXCR, one entry per CDR3 protein. This table holds approximately 1,000,000 distinct CDR3 sequences, around 30% found once. The chain employs TRBV7-2 and TRBJ1-6; D gene uncertain. The sequence derives from a human donor in good health (CMV status not recorded). Some clones in this sample may be carry-over from other donors' samples. This material consisted of cultured CD8+ T cells from PBMCs, taken from culture after CMV antigen stimulation. CDR3 in amino acids: CASSSQRFSYNSPLHF. CDR3 nucleotide sequence: TGTGCCAGCAGCTCACAACGGTTCTCCTATAATTCACCCCTCCACTTT.